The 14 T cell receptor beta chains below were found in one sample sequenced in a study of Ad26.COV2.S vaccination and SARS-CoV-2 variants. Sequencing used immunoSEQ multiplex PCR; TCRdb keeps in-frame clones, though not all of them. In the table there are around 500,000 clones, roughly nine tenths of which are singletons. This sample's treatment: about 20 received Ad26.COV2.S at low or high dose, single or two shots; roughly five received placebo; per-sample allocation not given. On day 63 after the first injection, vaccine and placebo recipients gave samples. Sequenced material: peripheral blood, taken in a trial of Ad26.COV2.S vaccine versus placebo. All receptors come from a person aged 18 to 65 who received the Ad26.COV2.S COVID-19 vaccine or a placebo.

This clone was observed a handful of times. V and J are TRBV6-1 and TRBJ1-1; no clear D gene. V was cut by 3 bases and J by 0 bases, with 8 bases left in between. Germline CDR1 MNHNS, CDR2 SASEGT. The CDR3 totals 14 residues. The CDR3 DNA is TGTGCCAGCAGTGACCGCAGGATGAACACTGAAGCTTTCTTT. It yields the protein CASSDRRMNTEAFF.

The CDR3 loop reads CASTPISGQETQYF. The CDR3 DNA sequence: TGTGCCAGCACCCCAATTAGCGGACAAGAGACCCAGTACTTC. The J gene is TRBJ2-5, the V gene TRBV3-1 (or the pseudogene TRBV3-2), with D tentatively TRBD2 (6 bases). Trimming left V 7 bases short and J 2 bases short, with 14 bases between. CDR1 is LGHDT and CDR2 is YNNKEL in the germline V gene (reference sequence). The CDR3 runs 14 residues.

The CDR3 bases are TGTGCCACCAGCAGAGATGGCACTAGCGGGAGAGGACATACGCAGTATTTT. Protein product: CATSRDGTSGRGHTQYF. The V and J genes are TRBV15 and TRBJ2-3, with 11 bases aligning to TRBD2. The CDR3 contains 17 residues. The V segment lost 0 bases and the J segment 7 bases; nucleotides outside the gene matches: 9. Germline lookup yields CDR1 LNHNV and CDR2 YYDKDF (reference sequence).

The CDR3 nucleotides are TGTGCCAGCAGCTTAGCGTTGGGCTCCTACAATGAGCAGTTCTTC. Its protein is CASSLALGSYNEQFF. The J gene is TRBJ2-1, the V gene TRBV7-9; D remains unclear. The CDR3 has 15 amino acids. Trimming removed 0 bases at V and 0 bases at J, with 6 bases between. Per germline, CDR1 SEHNR and CDR2 FQNEAQ (reference sequence).

The CDR3 protein is CASSPRPDNTEAFF. As DNA, the CDR3 is TGTGCCAGCAGCCCAAGACCAGATAACACTGAAGCTTTCTTT. The chain combines TRBV9 with TRBJ1-1, with D hard to call. The germline V gene encodes CDR1 SGDLS and CDR2 YYNGEE. V was shortened by 4 bases and J by 2 bases, with 12 bases between the two germline ends. The CDR3 is 14 residues long.

The CDR3 nucleotides read TGTGCCAGCAGCTTAAGCTCGTCCGCTAGGCCGTCCGAGCAGTACTTC. Its translation: CASSLSSSARPSEQYF. This chain joins TRBV7-9 and TRBJ2-7; D not certain. Trimming removed 2 bases from V and 6 bases from J, with 20 bases in between. CDR3 size: 16 residues. Germline V gives CDR1 SEHNR, CDR2 FQNEAQ (reference sequence).

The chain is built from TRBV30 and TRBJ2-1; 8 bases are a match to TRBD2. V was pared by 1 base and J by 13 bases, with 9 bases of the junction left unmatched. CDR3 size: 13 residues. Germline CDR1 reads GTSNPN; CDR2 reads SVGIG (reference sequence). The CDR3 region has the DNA TGTGCCTGGAGTGATCAGCGGGAGTCAAACCAGTTCTTC. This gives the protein CAWSDQRESNQFF.

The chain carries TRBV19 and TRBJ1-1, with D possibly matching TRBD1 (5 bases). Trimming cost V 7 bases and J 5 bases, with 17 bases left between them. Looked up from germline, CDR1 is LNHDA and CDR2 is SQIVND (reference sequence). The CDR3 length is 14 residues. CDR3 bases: TGTGCCAGTAAACAGACAGACCGGAGGACTGAAGCTTTCTTT. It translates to CASKQTDRRTEAFF. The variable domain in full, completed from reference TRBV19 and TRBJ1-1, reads DGGITQSPKYLFRKEGQNVTLSCEQNLNHDAMYWYRQDPGQGLRLIYYSQIVNDFQKGDIAEGYSVSREKKESFPLTVTSAQKNPTAFYLCASKQTDRRTEAFFGQGTRLTVV.

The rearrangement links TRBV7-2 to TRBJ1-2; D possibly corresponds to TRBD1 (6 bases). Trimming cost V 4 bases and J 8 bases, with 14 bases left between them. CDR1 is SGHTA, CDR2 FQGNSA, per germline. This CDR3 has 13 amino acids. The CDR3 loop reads CASSSYGGQGYTF. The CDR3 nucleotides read TGTGCCAGCAGCTCCTATGGGGGGCAAGGCTACACCTTC.

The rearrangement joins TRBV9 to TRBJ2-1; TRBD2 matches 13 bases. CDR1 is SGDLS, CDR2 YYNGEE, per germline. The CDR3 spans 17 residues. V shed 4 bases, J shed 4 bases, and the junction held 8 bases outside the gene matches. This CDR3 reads CASSPRTGLAGYNEQFF. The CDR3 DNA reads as TGTGCCAGCAGCCCAAGAACGGGACTAGCGGGATACAATGAGCAGTTCTTC.

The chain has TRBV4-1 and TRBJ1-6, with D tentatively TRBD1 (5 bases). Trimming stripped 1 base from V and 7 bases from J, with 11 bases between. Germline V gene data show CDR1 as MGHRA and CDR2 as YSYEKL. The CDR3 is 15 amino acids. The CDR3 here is CASSQAAGPNSPLHF. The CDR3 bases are TGCGCCAGCAGCCAAGCTGCGGGACCAAATTCACCCCTCCACTTT.

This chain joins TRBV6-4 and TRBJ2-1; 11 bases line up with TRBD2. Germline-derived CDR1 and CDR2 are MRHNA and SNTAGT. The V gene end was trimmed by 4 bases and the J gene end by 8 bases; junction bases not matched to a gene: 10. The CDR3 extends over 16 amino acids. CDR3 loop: CASSGISGRALHEQFF. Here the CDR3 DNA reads TGTGCCAGCAGTGGGATTAGCGGGAGGGCCTTGCATGAGCAGTTCTTC.

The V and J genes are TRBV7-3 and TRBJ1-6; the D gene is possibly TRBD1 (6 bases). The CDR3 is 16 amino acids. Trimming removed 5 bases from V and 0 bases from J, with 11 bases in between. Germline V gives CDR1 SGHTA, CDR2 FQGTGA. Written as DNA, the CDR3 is TGTGCCAGCAGCCGGACAGAGAGCTCCTATAATTCACCCCTCCACTTT. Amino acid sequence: CASSRTESSYNSPLHF.

The CDR3 is CASSIRLAGVSGELFF. DNA for the CDR3: TGCGCCAGCAGCATACGACTAGCGGGAGTCTCCGGGGAGCTGTTTTTT. V is TRBV4-1 and J is TRBJ2-2, with TRBD2 identical over 12 bases. This CDR3 is built from 16 residues. Germline V gene sequence: CDR1 MGHRA, CDR2 YSYEKL. With 5 bases clipped from V and 6 bases from J, the junction kept 7 bases outside the gene matches.